The present TCR beta chain was sequenced within a study of control samples from healthy donors and cancer patients. Libraries were prepared by immunoSEQ multiplex PCR; TCRdb keeps only in-frame clonotypes and omits some of them. The repertoire holds over 85,000 clones, 90% to 95% seen once, with roughly 2.5% in the top ten. The TCR sequence derives from a woman in her late teens or twenties in good health. The specimen sequenced was blood.

The CDR3, as DNA: TGTGCCAGCAGCCACGCTTTCATCAGGGGGCGGAGTGCCAAAAACATTCAGTACTTC. Protein product: CASSHAFIRGRSAKNIQYF. This sequence joins TRBV21-1 and TRBJ2-4; TRBD1 is the table's D call and was not checked against the DNA. TRBV21-1 is designated a pseudogene. The CDR3 is 19 amino acids.